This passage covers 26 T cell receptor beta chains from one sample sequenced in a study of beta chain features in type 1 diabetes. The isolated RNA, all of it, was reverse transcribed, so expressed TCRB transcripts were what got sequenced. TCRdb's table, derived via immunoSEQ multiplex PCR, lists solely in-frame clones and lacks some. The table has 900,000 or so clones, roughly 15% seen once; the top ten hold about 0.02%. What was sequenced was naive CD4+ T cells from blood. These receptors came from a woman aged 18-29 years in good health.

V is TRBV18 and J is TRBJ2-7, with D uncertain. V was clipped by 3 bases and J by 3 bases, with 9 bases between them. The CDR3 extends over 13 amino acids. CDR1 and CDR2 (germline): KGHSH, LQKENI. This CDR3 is CASSPQELYEQYF. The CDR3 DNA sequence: TGTGCCAGCTCACCCCAAGAACTCTACGAGCAGTACTTC. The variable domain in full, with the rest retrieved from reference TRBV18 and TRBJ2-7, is NAGVMQNPRHLVRRRGQEARLRCSPMKGHSHVYWYRQLPEEGLKFMVYLQKENIIDESGMPKERFSAEFPKEGPSILRIQQVVRGDSAAYFCASSPQELYEQYFGPGTRLTVT.

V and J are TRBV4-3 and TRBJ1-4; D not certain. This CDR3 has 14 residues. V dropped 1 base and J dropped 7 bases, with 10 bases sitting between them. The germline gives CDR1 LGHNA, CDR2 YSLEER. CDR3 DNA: TGCGCCAGCAGCCAAGGATTCTGGGGTGAAAAACTGTTTTTT. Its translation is CASSQGFWGEKLFF.

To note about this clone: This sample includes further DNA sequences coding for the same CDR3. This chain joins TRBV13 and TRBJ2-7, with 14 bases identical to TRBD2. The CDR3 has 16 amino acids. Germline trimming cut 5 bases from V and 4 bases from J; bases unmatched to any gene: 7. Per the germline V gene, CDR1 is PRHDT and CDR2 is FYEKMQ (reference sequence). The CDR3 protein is CASSRYGTSGSYEQYF. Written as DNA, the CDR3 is TGTGCCAGCAGCCGCTACGGGACTAGCGGGAGTTACGAGCAGTACTTC.

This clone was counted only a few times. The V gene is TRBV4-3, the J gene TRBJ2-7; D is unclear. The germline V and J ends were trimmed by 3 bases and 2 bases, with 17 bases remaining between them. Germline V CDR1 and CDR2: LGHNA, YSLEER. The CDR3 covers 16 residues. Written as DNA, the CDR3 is TGCGCCAGCAGCCATGGCCCGGGTCAGGCAGCCTACGAGCAGTACTTC. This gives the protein CASSHGPGQAAYEQYF.

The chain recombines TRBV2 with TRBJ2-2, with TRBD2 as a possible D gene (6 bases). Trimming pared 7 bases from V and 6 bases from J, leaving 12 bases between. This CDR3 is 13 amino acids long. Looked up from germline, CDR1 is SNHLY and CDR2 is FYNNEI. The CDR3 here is CASTTRLAGELFF. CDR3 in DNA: TGTGCCAGCACCACCAGACTAGCCGGGGAGCTGTTTTTT.

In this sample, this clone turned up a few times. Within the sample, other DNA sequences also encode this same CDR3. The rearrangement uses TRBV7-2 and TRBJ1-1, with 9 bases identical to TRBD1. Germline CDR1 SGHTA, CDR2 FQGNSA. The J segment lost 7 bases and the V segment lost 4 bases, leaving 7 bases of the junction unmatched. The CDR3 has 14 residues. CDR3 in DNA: TGTGCCAGCAGCTGGGGACAGGGATGGGGTGAAGCTTTCTTT. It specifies CASSWGQGWGEAFF.

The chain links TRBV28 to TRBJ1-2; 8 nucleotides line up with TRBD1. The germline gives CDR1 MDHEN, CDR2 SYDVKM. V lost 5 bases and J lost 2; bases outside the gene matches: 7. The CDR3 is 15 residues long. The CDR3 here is CASSPGQGWNYGYTF. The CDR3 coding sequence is TGTGCCAGCAGTCCCGGACAGGGATGGAACTATGGCTACACCTTC.

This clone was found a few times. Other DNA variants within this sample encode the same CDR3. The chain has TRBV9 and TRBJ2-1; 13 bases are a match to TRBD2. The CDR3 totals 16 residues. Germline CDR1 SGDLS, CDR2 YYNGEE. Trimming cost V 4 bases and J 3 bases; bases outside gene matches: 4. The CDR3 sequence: CASSRRLAGGYNEQFF. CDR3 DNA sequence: TGTGCCAGCAGCCGAAGACTAGCGGGAGGCTACAATGAGCAGTTCTTC.

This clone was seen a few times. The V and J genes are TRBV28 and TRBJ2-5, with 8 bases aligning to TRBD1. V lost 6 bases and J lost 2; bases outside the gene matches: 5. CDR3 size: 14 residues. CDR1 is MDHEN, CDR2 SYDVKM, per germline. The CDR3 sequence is CASRFRDRQETQYF. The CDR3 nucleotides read TGTGCCAGCAGATTCCGGGACAGGCAAGAGACCCAGTACTTC.

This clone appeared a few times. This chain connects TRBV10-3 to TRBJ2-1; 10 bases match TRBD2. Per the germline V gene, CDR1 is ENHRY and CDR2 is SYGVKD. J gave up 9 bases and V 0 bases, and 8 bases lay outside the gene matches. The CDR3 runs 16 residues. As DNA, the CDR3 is TGTGCCATCAGTGAGTCGGCTAGCGGGAGAAGACCTGAGCAGTTCTTC. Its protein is CAISESASGRRPEQFF.

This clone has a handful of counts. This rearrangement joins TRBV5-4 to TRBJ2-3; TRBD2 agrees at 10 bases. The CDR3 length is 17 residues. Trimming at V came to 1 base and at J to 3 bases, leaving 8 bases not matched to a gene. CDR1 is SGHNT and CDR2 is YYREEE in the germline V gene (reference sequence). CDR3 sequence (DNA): TGTGCCAGCAGCTTGAGGCTAGCGGGAGCGGGGACAGATACGCAGTATTTT. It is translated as CASSLRLAGAGTDTQYF.

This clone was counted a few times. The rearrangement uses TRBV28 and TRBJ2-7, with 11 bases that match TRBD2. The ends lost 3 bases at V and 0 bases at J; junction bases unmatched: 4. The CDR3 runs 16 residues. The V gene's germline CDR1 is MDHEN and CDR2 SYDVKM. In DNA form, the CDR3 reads TGTGCCAGCAGTTTCTTAGGACTAGCGGGCTCCTACGAGCAGTACTTC. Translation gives CASSFLGLAGSYEQYF.

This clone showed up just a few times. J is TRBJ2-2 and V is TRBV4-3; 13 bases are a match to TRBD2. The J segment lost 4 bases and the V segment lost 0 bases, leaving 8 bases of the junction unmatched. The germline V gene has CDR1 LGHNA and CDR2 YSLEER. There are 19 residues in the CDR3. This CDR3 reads CASSQDLGLAGAGTGELFF. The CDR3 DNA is TGCGCCAGCAGCCAAGATCTTGGACTAGCGGGAGCGGGCACCGGGGAGCTGTTTTTT.

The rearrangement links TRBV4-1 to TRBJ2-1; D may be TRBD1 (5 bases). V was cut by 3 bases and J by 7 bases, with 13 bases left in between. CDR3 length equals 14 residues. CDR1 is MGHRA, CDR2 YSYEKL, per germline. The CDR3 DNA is TGCGCCAGCAGCCAGCCGACCCGACAGAATGAGCAGTTCTTC. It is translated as CASSQPTRQNEQFF.

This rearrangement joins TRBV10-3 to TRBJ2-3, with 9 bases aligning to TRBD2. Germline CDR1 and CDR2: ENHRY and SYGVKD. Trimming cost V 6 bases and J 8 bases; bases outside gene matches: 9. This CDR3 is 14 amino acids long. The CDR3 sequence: CAIRGPSGLATQYF. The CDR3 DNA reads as TGTGCCATCAGGGGCCCTTCGGGACTAGCTACGCAGTATTTT.

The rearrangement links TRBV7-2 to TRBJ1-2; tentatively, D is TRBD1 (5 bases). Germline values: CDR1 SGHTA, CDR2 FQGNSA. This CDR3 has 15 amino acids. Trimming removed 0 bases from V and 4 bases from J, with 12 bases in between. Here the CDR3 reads CASSLAKGLGYGYTF. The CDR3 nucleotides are TGTGCCAGCAGCTTAGCGAAGGGGTTGGGCTATGGCTACACCTTC.

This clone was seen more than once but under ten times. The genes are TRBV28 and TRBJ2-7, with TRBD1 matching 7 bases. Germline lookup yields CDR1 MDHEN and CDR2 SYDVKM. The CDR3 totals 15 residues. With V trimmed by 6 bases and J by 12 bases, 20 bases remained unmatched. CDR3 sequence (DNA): TGTGCCAGCAGATCCCTTTACAGGGGACCCATGGAAGGGTACTTC. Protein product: CASRSLYRGPMEGYF.

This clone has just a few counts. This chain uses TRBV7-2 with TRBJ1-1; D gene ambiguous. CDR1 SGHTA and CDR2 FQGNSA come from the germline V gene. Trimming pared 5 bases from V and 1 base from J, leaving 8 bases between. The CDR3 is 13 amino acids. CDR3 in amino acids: CASSQGKNTEAFF. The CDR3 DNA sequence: TGTGCCAGCAGCCAAGGGAAGAACACTGAAGCTTTCTTT.

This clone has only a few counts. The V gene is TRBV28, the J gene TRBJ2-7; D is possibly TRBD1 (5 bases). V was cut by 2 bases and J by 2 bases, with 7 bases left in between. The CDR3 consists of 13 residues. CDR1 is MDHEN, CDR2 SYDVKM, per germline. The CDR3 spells CASSLQGPYEQYF. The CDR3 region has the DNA TGTGCCAGCAGTTTACAGGGCCCCTACGAGCAGTACTTC.

CDR3 DNA sequence: TGTGCCAGCAGTTTGGACAGGGGGAACTACGAGCAGTACTTC. Its translation is CASSLDRGNYEQYF. The chain recombines TRBV27 with TRBJ2-7; 10 bases align to TRBD1. Germline lookup yields CDR1 MNHEY and CDR2 SMNVEV (reference sequence). The V segment lost 3 bases and the J segment 3 bases; nucleotides outside the gene matches: 2. The CDR3 length is 14 residues.

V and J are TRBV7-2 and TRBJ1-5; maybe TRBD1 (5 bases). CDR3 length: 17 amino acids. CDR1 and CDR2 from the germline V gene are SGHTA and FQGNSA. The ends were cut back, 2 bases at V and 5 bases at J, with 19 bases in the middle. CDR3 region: CASSLNSARGEDQPQHF. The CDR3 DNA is TGTGCCAGCAGCTTAAACTCCGCCCGAGGGGAGGATCAGCCCCAGCATTTT. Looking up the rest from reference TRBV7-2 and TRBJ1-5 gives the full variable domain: GAGVSQSPSNKVTEKGKDVELRCDPISGHTALYWYRQSLGQGLEFLIYFQGNSAPDKSGLPSDRFSAERTGGSVSTLTIQRTQQEDSAVYLCASSLNSARGEDQPQHFGDGTRLSIL.

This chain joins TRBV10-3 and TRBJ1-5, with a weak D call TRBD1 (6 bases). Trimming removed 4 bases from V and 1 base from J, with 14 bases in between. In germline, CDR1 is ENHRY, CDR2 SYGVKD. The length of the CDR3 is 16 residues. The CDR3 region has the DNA TGTGCCATCAGTGCCCTAGGGGGACGGAGCAATCAGCCCCAGCATTTT. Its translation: CAISALGGRSNQPQHF.

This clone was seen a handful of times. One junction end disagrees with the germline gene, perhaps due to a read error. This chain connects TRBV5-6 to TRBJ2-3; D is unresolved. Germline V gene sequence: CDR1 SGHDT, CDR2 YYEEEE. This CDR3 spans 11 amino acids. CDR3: CASSLQSRKTF. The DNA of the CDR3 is TGTGCCAGCAGCTTACAAAGCCGGAAGACTTTT.

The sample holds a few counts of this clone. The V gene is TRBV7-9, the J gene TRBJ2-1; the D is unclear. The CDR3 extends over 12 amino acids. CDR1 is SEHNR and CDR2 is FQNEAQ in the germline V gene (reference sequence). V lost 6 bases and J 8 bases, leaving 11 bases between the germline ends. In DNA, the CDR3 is TGTGCCAGCAGTCTCCGGAGAGATGAGCAGTTCTTC. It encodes CASSLRRDEQFF.

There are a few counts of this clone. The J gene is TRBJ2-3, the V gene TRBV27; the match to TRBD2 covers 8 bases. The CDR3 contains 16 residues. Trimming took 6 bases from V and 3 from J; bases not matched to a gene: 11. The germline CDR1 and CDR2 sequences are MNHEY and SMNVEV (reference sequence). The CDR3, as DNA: TGTGCCAGCAGCCGCCCAGCGGGAGTAGGTACAGATACGCAGTATTTT. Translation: CASSRPAGVGTDTQYF.

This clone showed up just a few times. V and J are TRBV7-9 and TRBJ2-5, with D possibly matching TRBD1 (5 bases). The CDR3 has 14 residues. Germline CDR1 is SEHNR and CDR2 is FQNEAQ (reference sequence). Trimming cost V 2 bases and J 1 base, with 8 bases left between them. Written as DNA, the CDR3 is TGTGCCAGCAGCTTATGGGGCACCCAAGAGACCCAGTACTTC. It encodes CASSLWGTQETQYF.